Below are 19 T cell receptor beta chains sequenced from a single sample in a study of blood T cell repertoires in COVID-19. The repertoire was sequenced with immunoSEQ multiplex PCR; TCRdb's copy has only in-frame clones and lacks some. Of 250,000 to 300,000 clones listed, around 80% were seen once; the top ten hold roughly 4%. The material sequenced was PBMCs or T cells enriched from blood (not recorded which). The receptors shown here come from a man aged 25 to 45 with acute COVID-19.

V usage is TRBV9 and J usage is TRBJ1-2; a possible D gene is TRBD1 (6 bases). This CDR3 is 14 amino acids long. CDR1 is SGDLS, CDR2 YYNGEE, per germline. V was shortened by 4 bases and J by 6 bases, with 16 bases between the two germline ends. The CDR3: CASSPLGGQNGYTF. The CDR3 DNA reads TGTGCCAGCAGCCCACTCGGGGGGCAGAATGGCTACACCTTC.

The J gene is TRBJ1-6, the V gene TRBV4-1; TRBD1 matches 10 bases. Germline loops: CDR1 MGHRA, CDR2 YSYEKL. CDR3 length equals 18 residues. V lost 5 bases to trimming and J lost 7 bases; unmatched junction nucleotides: 14. For the CDR3, the DNA is TGCGCCAGCAGCACTATCCGGGACAGGGGAAAGGAAAATTCACCCCTCCACTTT. Translating it yields CASSTIRDRGKENSPLHF.

Remarks on this clone: Within the sample, other DNA sequences also encode this same CDR3. This chain links TRBV6-1 with TRBJ1-2; D not certain. Germline lookup yields CDR1 MNHNS and CDR2 SASEGT. Trimming took off 1 base at V and 5 bases at J, with 8 bases between the two ends. This CDR3 comprises 13 residues. In DNA, the CDR3 is TGTGCCAGCAGTGAAGAAGGAGGGTATGGCTACACCTTC. This sequence encodes CASSEEGGYGYTF.

The V call is TRBV4-1, the J call TRBJ1-2; 7 bases fit TRBD1. This CDR3 contains 17 residues. J lost 2 bases, V lost 0 bases, and 9 bases had no gene match. Germline loops: CDR1 MGHRA, CDR2 YSYEKL. The CDR3 spells CASSQDWTGRQNYGYTF. The CDR3 DNA is TGCGCCAGCAGCCAAGATTGGACAGGTCGTCAAAACTATGGCTACACCTTC.

This chain joins TRBV11-3 and TRBJ2-1, with TRBD2 matching 10 bases. V trimming: 1 base; J trimming: 7 bases; junction bases outside the gene matches: 7. This CDR3 comprises 16 residues. Per the germline V gene, CDR1 is SGHNT and CDR2 is YENEEA. CDR3 in amino acids: CASSLVPSGSRNEQFF. CDR3 in DNA: TGTGCCAGCAGCTTAGTCCCTAGCGGGAGCAGGAATGAGCAGTTCTTC.

This clone was seen repeatedly, ten times or more. This chain connects TRBV4-1 to TRBJ2-3; the match to TRBD2 covers 11 bases. Germline V lookup: CDR1 MGHRA, CDR2 YSYEKL. The CDR3 runs to 16 residues. V was pared by 0 bases and J by 8 bases, with 7 bases of the junction left unmatched. CDR3 sequence (DNA): TGCGCCAGCAGCCAAGATAGGACTAGCGGGCCAGGTACGCAGTATTTT. The encoded protein is CASSQDRTSGPGTQYF.

As concerns this clone: A read error may produce the germline difference seen at one junction end. V usage is TRBV5-1 and J usage is TRBJ2-1, with D possibly being TRBD1 (6 bases). Germline V gene data show CDR1 as SGHRS and CDR2 as YFSETQ. This CDR3 is 15 amino acids long. The CDR3 loop is CASSRLGAATDEQFF. The CDR3, as DNA: TGTGCCAGCAGCAGGTTGGGGGCAGCTACGGATGAGCAGTTCTTC. The variable domain in full, with the rest retrieved from reference TRBV5-1 and TRBJ2-1, is KAGVTQTPRYLIKTRGQQVTLSCSPISGHRSVSWYQQTPGQGLQFLFEYFSETQRNKGNFPGRFSGRQFSNSRSEMNVSTLELGDSALYLCASSRLGAATDEQFFGPGTRLTVL.

The chain uses TRBV6-6 and TRBJ2-3; 7 bases map to TRBD2. The CDR3 covers 15 residues. CDR1 is MNHNY and CDR2 is SVGAGI in the germline V gene (reference sequence). The J segment lost 0 bases and the V segment lost 6 bases, leaving 6 bases of the junction unmatched. As DNA, the CDR3 is TGTGCCAGCAGGGACCTCGGGGGGAGCACAGATACGCAGTATTTT. As protein: CASRDLGGSTDTQYF.

CDR3 in DNA: TGTGCCAGCAGTTACTCGCCGGGGGGCAGCCAGCCCCAGCATTTT. Protein product: CASSYSPGGSQPQHF. The chain couples TRBV6-5 to TRBJ1-5; TRBD1 might be the D (6 bases). The length of the CDR3 is 15 residues. Germline lookup yields CDR1 MNHEY and CDR2 SVGAGI. Trimming shortened V by 0 bases and J by 7 bases, and 13 bases separated the two germline ends.

This chain links TRBV3-1 (or the pseudogene TRBV3-2) with TRBJ2-3; TRBD1 aligns across 9 bases. After removal of 2 bases from V and 6 bases from J, the junction contained 9 bases not matched to a gene. This CDR3 is built from 16 residues. Germline lookup yields CDR1 LGHDT and CDR2 YNNKEL (reference sequence). The chain's CDR3 is CASSQQTGGFVDTQYF. The CDR3 coding sequence is TGTGCCAGCAGCCAACAGACAGGGGGGTTTGTGGATACGCAGTATTTT.

This clone has just one count. Germline and junction disagree at one end, which may indicate a read error. The CDR3 DNA is TGTGCTAGCAGCTTAGGTTCATCGGGCACCGGGGAGCTGTTTTTT. Its translation: CASSLGSSGTGELFF. This rearrangement joins TRBV7-7 to TRBJ2-2; D unclear. CDR3 size: 15 residues. Germline CDR1 SSHAT, CDR2 FNYEAQ (reference sequence).

The genes are TRBV24-1 and TRBJ2-1; 8 nucleotides line up with TRBD2. The germline CDR1 and CDR2 sequences are KGHDR and SFDVKD. The CDR3 runs 15 residues. With 6 bases clipped from V and 4 bases from J, the junction kept 7 bases outside the gene matches. The CDR3 DNA is TGTGCCACCAGTCAAGAACTAGCGGCATACAATGAGCAGTTCTTC. Translated: CATSQELAAYNEQFF.

This clone was detected a few times. V and J are TRBV5-1 and TRBJ1-1; 9 bases align to TRBD1. CDR3 size: 14 residues. From germline, CDR1 is SGHRS and CDR2 YFSETQ. V dropped 3 bases and J dropped 12; count of bases not matched to a gene: 12. The DNA for the CDR3 is TGCGCCAGCAGCTCGGGAGGACAGGGGACGGCTTCTTTCTTT. It encodes CASSSGGQGTASFF.

In DNA, the CDR3 is TGTGCCAGCAGCTTAGGTCAGGCAAATCAGCCCCAGCATTTT. Translating it yields CASSLGQANQPQHF. The J gene is TRBJ1-5, the V gene TRBV7-9, with no clear D. Germline values: CDR1 SEHNR, CDR2 FQNEAQ (reference sequence). The CDR3 spans 14 residues. V was pared by 1 base and J by 4 bases, with 8 bases between.

This clone was found once. This chain uses TRBV7-9 with TRBJ1-4, with D possibly TRBD1 on 6 matching bases. Germline-derived CDR1 and CDR2 are SEHNR and FQNEAQ (reference sequence). The CDR3 consists of 16 residues. V was cut by 2 bases and J by 8 bases, with 18 bases left in between. The CDR3 is CASSLPTLPQGEKLFF. The CDR3 DNA is TGTGCCAGCAGCTTACCGACCCTCCCCCAGGGGGAAAAACTGTTTTTT.

The J gene is TRBJ1-2, the V gene TRBV19; D not resolved. The CDR3 is 12 residues long. V shed 7 bases and J shed 3 bases, with 9 bases lying between them. Germline CDR1 is LNHDA and CDR2 is SQIVND (reference sequence). CDR3 protein: CASNFGDYGYTF. CDR3 DNA: TGTGCCAGTAATTTCGGAGACTATGGCTACACCTTC.

The chain employs TRBV28 and TRBJ2-1; D possibly corresponds to TRBD2 (5 bases). This CDR3 is 16 amino acids long. The V gene's germline CDR1 is MDHEN and CDR2 SYDVKM. The germline V and J ends were trimmed by 5 bases and 0 bases, with 14 bases remaining between them. In nucleotides, the CDR3 is TGTGCCAGCAGTGCGGTCTCGGGGAGCTCCTACAATGAGCAGTTCTTC. This encodes CASSAVSGSSYNEQFF.

This clone has more than one count but fewer than ten. This sequence joins TRBV24-1 and TRBJ2-2; no clear D gene. Germline V CDR1 and CDR2: KGHDR, SFDVKD. There are 13 residues in the CDR3. Trimming cost V 7 bases and J 7 bases, with 12 bases left between them. In nucleotides, the CDR3 is TGTGCCACCAGGAGCCCCATCGGCGGGGAGCTGTTTTTT. Its protein is CATRSPIGGELFF.

The chain couples TRBV27 to TRBJ2-5; 11 bases agree with TRBD2. The CDR3 length is 16 residues. The junction had 11 bases not matched to a gene; V was cut back by 5 bases and J by 6 bases. Looked up from germline, CDR1 is MNHEY and CDR2 is SMNVEV (reference sequence). This CDR3 is CASSVTGLAEGKTQYF. Written as DNA, the CDR3 is TGTGCCAGCAGTGTGACGGGACTAGCGGAGGGGAAGACCCAGTACTTC.